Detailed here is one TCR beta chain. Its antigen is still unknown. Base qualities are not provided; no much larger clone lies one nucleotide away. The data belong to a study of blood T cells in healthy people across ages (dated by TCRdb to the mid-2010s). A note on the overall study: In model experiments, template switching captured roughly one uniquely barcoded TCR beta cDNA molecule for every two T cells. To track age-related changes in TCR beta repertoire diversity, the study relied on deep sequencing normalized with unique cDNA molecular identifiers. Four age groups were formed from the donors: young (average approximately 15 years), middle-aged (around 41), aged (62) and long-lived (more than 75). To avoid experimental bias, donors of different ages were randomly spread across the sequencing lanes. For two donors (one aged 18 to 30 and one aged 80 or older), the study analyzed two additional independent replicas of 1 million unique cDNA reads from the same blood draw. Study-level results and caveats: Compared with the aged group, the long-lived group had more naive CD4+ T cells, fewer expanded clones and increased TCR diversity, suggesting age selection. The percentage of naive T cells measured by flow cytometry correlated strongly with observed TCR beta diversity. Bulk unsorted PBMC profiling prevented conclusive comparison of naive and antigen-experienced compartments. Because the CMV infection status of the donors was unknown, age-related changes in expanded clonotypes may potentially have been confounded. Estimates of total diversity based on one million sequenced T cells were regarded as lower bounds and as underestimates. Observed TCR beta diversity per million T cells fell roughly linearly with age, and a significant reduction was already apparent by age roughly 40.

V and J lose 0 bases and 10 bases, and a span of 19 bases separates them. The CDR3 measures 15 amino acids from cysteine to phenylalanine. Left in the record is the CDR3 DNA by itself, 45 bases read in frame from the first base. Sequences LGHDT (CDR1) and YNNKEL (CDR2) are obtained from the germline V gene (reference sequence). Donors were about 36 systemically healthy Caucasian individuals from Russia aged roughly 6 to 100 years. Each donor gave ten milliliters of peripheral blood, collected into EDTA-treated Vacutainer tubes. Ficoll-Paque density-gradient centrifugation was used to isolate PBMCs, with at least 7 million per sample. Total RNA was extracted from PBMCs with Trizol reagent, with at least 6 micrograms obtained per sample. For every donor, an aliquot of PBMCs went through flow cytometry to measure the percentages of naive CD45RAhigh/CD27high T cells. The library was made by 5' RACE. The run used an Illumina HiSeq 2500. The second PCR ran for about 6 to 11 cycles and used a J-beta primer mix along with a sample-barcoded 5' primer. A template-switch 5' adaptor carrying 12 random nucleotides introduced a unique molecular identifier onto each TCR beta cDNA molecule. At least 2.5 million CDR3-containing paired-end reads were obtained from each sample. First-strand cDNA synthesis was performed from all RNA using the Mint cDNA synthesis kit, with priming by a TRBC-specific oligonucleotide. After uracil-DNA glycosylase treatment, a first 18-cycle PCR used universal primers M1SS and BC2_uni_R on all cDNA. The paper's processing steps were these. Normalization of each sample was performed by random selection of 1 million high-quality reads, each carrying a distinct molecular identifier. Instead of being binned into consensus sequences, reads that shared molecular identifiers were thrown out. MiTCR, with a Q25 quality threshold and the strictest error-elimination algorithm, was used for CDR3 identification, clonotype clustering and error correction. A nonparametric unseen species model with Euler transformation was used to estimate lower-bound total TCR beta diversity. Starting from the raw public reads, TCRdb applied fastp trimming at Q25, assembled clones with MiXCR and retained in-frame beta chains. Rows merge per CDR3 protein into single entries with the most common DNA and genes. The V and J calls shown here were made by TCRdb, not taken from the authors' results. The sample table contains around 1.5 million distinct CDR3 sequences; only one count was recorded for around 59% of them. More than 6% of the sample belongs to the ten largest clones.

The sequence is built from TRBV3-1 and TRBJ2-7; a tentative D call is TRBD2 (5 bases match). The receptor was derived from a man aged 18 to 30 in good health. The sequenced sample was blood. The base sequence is TGTGCCAGCAGCCAAGATCTCCCGGGATCTTCCCGTCAGTACTTC. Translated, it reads CASSQDLPGSSRQYF.